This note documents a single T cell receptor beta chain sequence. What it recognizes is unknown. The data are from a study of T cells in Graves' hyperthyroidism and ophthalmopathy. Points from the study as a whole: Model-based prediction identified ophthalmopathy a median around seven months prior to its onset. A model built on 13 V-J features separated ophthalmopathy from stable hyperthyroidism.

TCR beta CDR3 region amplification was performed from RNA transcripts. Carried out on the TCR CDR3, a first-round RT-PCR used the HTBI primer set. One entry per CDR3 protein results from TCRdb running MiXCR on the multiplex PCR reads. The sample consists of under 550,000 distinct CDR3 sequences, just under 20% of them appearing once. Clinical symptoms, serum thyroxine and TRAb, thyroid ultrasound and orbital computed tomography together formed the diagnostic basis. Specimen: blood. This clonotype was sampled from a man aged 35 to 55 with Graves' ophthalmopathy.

CDR3 coding DNA: TGTGCCAGCAGCTCACAGGGGCGCAATCAGCCCCAGCATTTT. Amino acids: CASSSQGRNQPQHF. The chain uses TRBV6-1 and TRBJ1-5; 7 bases line up with TRBD1. Per the germline V gene, CDR1 is MNHNS and CDR2 is SASEGT. J gave up 2 bases and V 6 bases, and 4 bases lay outside the gene matches. The CDR3 is 14 amino acids.